One sample yielded the 17 T cell receptor beta chains listed below, sequenced in a study of CD8 T cells in ankylosing spondylitis. TCRdb reanalysed the 5' RACE reads using MiXCR and keeps one entry per CDR3 protein. Here the sample spans around 90,000 distinct CDR3 sequences, around 25% being singletons. Source material: blood, either unsorted or a sorted T cell fraction (not recorded which). These TCRs come from a male donor with ankylosing spondylitis or in good health (not recorded which).

This clonotype was seen many times. The V call is TRBV7-8, the J call TRBJ2-2; 9 bases agree with TRBD1. This CDR3 has 17 amino acids. Germline V gene sequence: CDR1 SGHVS, CDR2 FQNEAQ. With V trimmed by 0 bases and J by 8 bases, 10 bases remained unmatched. The CDR3 is CASSLAQGTGFLGELFF. CDR3 coding DNA: TGTGCCAGCAGCTTAGCGCAGGGGACAGGGTTTTTGGGGGAGCTGTTTTTT.

The CDR3 DNA reads as TGCGCCAGCAGCCCTTCCCAGGCGGGCACAGATACGCAGTATTTT. Translation: CASSPSQAGTDTQYF. The V call is TRBV5-1, the J call TRBJ2-3; D is unclear. The CDR3 has 15 residues. V was clipped by 4 bases and J by 1 base, with 13 bases between them. Germline values: CDR1 SGHRS, CDR2 YFSETQ.

The chain links TRBV2 to TRBJ1-6; tentative D call: TRBD1 (5 bases). The length of the CDR3 is 13 residues. The germline gives CDR1 SNHLY, CDR2 FYNNEI. V was clipped by 8 bases and J by 7 bases, with 12 bases between them. The DNA for the CDR3 is TGTGCCAGCTCGGGGCGGACCAATTCACCCCTCCACTTT. Amino acids: CASSGRTNSPLHF.

This chain connects TRBV20-1 to TRBJ1-5; D ambiguous. V shed 1 base and J shed 6 bases, with 10 bases lying between them. Germline V lookup: CDR1 DFQATT, CDR2 SNEGSKA (reference sequence). This CDR3 has 13 residues. CDR3 DNA: TGCAGTGCTAGAGCCACAGAACTTCAGCCCCAGCATTTT. Amino acid sequence: CSARATELQPQHF.

This rearrangement joins TRBV5-1 to TRBJ2-2; D is undetermined. V gave up 0 bases and J gave up 6 bases, with 3 bases separating them. Germline CDR1 SGHRS, CDR2 YFSETQ. This CDR3 spans 12 amino acids. In nucleotides, the CDR3 is TGCGCCAGCAGCTTGGATCCCGGGGAGCTGTTTTTT. Translating gives CASSLDPGELFF.

There are a few counts of this clonotype. The CDR3, as DNA: TGCAGCGTGGTGGGCAGGCGGACTGAAGCTTTCTTT. This gives the protein CSVVGRRTEAFF. The chain carries TRBV29-1 and TRBJ1-1; D unclear. The CDR3 consists of 12 residues. Germline CDR1 and CDR2: SQVTM and ANQGSEA. Trimming shortened V by 6 bases and J by 5 bases, and 13 bases separated the two germline ends.

The V and J genes are TRBV5-1 and TRBJ1-1; D is possibly TRBD1 (6 bases). The CDR3 sequence is 14 residues long. V gave up 7 bases and J gave up 3 bases, with 16 bases separating them. The germline V gene has CDR1 SGHRS and CDR2 YFSETQ. Here the CDR3 reads CASVSDPGDTEAFF. The CDR3 DNA reads TGCGCCAGCGTCTCAGACCCAGGGGACACTGAAGCTTTCTTT.

This clonotype was seen a few times. This chain connects TRBV11-2 to TRBJ2-5, with TRBD2 as a possible D gene (5 bases). Germline V lookup: CDR1 SGHAT, CDR2 FQNNGV. CDR3 length equals 14 residues. Trimming pared 1 base from V and 0 bases from J, leaving 6 bases between. The CDR3 sequence is CASSLGGYQETQYF. The CDR3 DNA sequence: TGTGCCAGCAGCTTAGGCGGGTACCAAGAGACCCAGTACTTC.

The CDR3 region is CASSLDAASGSTGELFF. The CDR3 DNA is TGTGCCAGCAGCTTAGATGCGGCTAGCGGGAGCACCGGGGAGCTGTTTTTT. The chain joins TRBV11-2 to TRBJ2-2; 10 bases are a match to TRBD2. Germline V gives CDR1 SGHAT, CDR2 FQNNGV. The trim removed 0 bases at V and 4 bases at J, leaving 5 bases unmatched. The CDR3 is 17 residues long. Together with reference TRBV11-2 and TRBJ2-2, the CDR3 gives the full variable domain: EAGVAQSPRYKIIEKRQSVAFWCNPISGHATLYWYQQILGQGPKLLIQFQNNGVVDDSQLPKDRFSAERLKGVDSTLKIQPAKLEDSAVYLCASSLDAASGSTGELFFGEGSRLTVL.

This clonotype showed up just a few times. This rearrangement joins TRBV20-1 to TRBJ1-2; possible D gene TRBD1, 5 bases. V gave up 8 bases and J gave up 6 bases, with 16 bases separating them. Germline assignment: CDR1 DFQATT and CDR2 SNEGSKA (reference sequence). The CDR3 runs 12 residues. The CDR3 DNA reads TGCAGTTTATCAGGGAGACTTGATGGCTACACCTTC. This sequence encodes CSLSGRLDGYTF.

The chain links TRBV12-3 or TRBV12-4 to TRBJ1-2, with D maybe TRBD1 (5 bases). The V gene lost 3 bases and the J gene lost 8 bases, with 16 bases spanning the gap. The CDR3 totals 14 residues. This CDR3 reads CASSFSRAEGGYTF. As DNA, the CDR3 is TGTGCCAGCAGTTTCTCCCGGGCCGAGGGGGGCTACACCTTC.

V gene TRBV20-1 combines with J gene TRBJ1-5, with TRBD1 identical over 7 bases. This CDR3 is 14 amino acids long. Germline V gene sequence: CDR1 DFQATT, CDR2 SNEGSKA (reference sequence). V was clipped by 3 bases and J by 5 bases; unmatched bases: 7. CDR3 sequence (DNA): TGCAGTGCTAGCCCCGGGACAGCAGATCAGCCCCAGCATTTT. Protein product: CSASPGTADQPQHF.

The CDR3 region is CASNPGTTLEQYF. The DNA for the CDR3 is TGTGCCAGCAACCCCGGGACTACCCTCGAGCAGTACTTC. The chain couples TRBV6-2 or TRBV6-3 to TRBJ2-7; TRBD2 agrees at 7 bases. Germline V lookup: CDR1 MNHEY, CDR2 SVGEGT. This CDR3 has 13 residues. With 7 bases clipped from V and 6 bases from J, the junction kept 9 bases outside the gene matches.

J is TRBJ2-7 and V is TRBV9; 8 bases align to TRBD2. Germline values: CDR1 SGDLS, CDR2 YYNGEE. The CDR3 loop spans 14 amino acids. With 0 bases clipped from V and 3 bases from J, the junction kept 2 bases outside the gene matches. The CDR3 is CASSVASGSYEQYF. Here the CDR3 DNA reads TGTGCCAGCAGCGTAGCCAGCGGGAGCTACGAGCAGTACTTC.

The genes are TRBV7-9 and TRBJ2-2; no reliable D call. Germline V CDR1 and CDR2: SEHNR, FQNEAQ (reference sequence). Trimming shortened V by 1 base and J by 5 bases, and 5 bases separated the two germline ends. The CDR3 has 13 residues. This chain's CDR3 is CASSLEFTGELFF. DNA of the CDR3: TGTGCCAGCAGCTTAGAGTTTACCGGGGAGCTGTTTTTT.

The gene calls are TRBV5-1 and TRBJ2-6; D unresolved. The V end lost 4 bases, the J end lost 4 bases, and 3 bases lay between the germline ends. Germline loops: CDR1 SGHRS, CDR2 YFSETQ. There are 12 residues in the CDR3. CDR3 region: CASSTGANVLTF. The DNA for the CDR3 is TGCGCCAGCAGCACCGGGGCCAACGTCCTGACTTTC.

The CDR3: CAISDGGGASDTEAFF. The DNA of the CDR3 is TGTGCCATCAGTGATGGGGGCGGCGCTTCGGACACTGAAGCTTTCTTT. The V gene is TRBV10-3, the J gene TRBJ1-1, with D possibly being TRBD1 (6 bases). The V and J ends lost 3 bases and 3 bases respectively, with 17 bases between them. From germline, CDR1 is ENHRY and CDR2 SYGVKD. This CDR3 is 16 amino acids long.